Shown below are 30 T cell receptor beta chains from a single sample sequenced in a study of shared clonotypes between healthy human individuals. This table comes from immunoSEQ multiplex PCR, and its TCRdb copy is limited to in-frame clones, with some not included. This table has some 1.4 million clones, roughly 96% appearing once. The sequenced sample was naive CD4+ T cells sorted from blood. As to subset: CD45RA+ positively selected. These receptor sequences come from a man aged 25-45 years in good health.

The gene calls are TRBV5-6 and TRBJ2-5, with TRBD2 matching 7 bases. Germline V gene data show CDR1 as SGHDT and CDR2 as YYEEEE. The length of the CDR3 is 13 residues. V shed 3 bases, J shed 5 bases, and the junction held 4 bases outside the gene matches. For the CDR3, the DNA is TGTGCCAGCAGCTGGGGAGGGTCGGAGACCCAGTACTTC. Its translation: CASSWGGSETQYF.

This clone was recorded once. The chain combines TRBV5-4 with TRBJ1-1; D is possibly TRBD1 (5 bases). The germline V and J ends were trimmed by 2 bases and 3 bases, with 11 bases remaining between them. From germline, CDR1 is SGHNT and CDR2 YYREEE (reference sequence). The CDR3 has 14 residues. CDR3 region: CASSFGGRYTEAFF. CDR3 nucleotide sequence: TGTGCCAGCAGCTTTGGGGGTCGGTACACTGAAGCTTTCTTT.

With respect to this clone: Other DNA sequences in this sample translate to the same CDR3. The CDR3 sequence is CASSEDRRNQPQHF. The CDR3 DNA follows: TGTGCCAGCAGTGAGGACAGGCGTAATCAGCCCCAGCATTTT. The J gene is TRBJ1-5, the V gene TRBV2, with TRBD1 matching 7 bases. The CDR3 runs to 14 residues. V lost 3 bases, J lost 4 bases, and 3 bases stayed unmatched. In germline, CDR1 is SNHLY, CDR2 FYNNEI.

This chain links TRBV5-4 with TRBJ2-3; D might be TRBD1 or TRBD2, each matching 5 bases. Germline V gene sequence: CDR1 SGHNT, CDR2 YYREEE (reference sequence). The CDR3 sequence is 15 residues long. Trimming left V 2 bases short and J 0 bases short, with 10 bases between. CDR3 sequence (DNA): TGTGCCAGCAGCTTTGAGGGGCCTAGCACAGATACGCAGTATTTT. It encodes CASSFEGPSTDTQYF.

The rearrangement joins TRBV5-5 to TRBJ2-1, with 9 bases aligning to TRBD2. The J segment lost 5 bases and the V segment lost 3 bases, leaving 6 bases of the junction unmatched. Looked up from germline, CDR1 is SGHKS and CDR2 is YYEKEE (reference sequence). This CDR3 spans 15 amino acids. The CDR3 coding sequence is TGTGCCAGCAGCTGGATAGCGGGAGCAGACAATGAGCAGTTCTTC. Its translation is CASSWIAGADNEQFF.

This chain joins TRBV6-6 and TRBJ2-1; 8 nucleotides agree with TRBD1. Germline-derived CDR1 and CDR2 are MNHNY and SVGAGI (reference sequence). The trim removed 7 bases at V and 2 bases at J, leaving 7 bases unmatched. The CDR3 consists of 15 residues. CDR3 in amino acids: CASTEGQDTYNEQFF. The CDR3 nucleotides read TGTGCCAGCACCGAGGGACAGGACACCTACAATGAGCAGTTCTTC.

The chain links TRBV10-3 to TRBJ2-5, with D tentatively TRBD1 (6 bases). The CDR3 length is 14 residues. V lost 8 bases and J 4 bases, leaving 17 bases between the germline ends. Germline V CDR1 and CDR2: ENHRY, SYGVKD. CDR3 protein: CAIGSQGVGETQYF. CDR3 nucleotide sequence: TGTGCCATCGGGTCACAGGGAGTGGGAGAGACCCAGTACTTC.

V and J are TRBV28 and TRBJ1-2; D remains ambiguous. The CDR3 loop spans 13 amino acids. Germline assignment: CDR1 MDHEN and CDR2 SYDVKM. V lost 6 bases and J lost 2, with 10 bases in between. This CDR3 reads CASRWPSNYGYTF. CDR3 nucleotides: TGTGCCAGCAGATGGCCCTCAAACTATGGCTACACCTTC.

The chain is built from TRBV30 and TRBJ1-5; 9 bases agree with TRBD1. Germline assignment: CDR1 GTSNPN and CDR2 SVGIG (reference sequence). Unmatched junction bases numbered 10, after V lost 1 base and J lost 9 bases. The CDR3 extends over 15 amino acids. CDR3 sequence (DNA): TGTGCCTGGAGTGCCGGGACAGGGTGGGTTTTGCCCCAGCATTTT. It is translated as CAWSAGTGWVLPQHF.

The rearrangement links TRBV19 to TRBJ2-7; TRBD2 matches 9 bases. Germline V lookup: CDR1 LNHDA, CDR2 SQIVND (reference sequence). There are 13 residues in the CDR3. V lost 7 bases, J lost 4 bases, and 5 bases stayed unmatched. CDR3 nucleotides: TGTGCCAGTACCGGGACTAGCAGATACGAGCAGTACTTC. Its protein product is CASTGTSRYEQYF.

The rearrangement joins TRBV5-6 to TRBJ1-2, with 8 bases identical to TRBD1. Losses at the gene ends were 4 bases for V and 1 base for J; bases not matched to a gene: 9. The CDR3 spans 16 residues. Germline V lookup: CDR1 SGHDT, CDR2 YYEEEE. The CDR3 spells CASSQEGTGYNYGYTF. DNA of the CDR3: TGTGCCAGCAGCCAGGAAGGGACAGGCTATAACTATGGCTACACCTTC.

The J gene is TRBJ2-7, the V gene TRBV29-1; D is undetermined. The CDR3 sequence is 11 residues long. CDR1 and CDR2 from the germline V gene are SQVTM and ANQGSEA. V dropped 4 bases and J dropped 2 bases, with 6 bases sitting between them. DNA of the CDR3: TGCAGCGTTGGACACGCCTACGAGCAGTACTTC. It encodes CSVGHAYEQYF.

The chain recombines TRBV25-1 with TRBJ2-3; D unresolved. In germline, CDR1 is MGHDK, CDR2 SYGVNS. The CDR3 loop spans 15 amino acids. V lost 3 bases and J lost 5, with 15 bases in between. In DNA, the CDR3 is TGTGCCAGCAGTGATAACTACGTGAGTGGAGATACGCAGTATTTT. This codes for CASSDNYVSGDTQYF.

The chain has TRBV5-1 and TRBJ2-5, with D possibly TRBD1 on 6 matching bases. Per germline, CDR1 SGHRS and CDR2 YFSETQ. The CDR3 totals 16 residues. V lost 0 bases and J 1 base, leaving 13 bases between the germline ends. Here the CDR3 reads CASSLVKGELQETQYF. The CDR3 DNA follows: TGCGCCAGCAGCTTGGTGAAGGGGGAACTCCAAGAGACCCAGTACTTC.

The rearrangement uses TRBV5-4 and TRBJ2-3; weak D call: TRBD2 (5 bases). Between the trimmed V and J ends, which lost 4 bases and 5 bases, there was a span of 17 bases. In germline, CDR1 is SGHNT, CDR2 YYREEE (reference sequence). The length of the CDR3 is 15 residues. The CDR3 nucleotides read TGTGCCAGCAGCCCTGGAGGCGGAGGTGGAGATACGCAGTATTTT. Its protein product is CASSPGGGGGDTQYF.

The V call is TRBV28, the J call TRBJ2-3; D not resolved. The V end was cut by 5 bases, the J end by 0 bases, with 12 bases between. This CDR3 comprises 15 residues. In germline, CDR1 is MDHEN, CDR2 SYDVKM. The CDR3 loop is CASSETHTSTDTQYF. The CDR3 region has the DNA TGTGCCAGCAGTGAGACACACACTAGCACAGATACGCAGTATTTT. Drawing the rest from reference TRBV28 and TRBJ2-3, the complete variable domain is DVKVTQSSRYLVKRTGEKVFLECVQDMDHENMFWYRQDPGLGLRLIYFSYDVKMKEKGDIPEGYSVSREKKERFSLILESASTNQTSMYLCASSETHTSTDTQYFGPGTRLTVL.

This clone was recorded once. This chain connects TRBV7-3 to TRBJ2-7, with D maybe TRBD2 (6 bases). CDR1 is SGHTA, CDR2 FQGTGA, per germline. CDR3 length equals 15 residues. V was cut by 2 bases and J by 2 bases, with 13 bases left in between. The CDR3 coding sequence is TGTGCCAGCAGCTTAGGGCTAGCGACTACCTACGAGCAGTACTTC. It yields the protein CASSLGLATTYEQYF. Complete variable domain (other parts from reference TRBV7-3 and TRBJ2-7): GAGVSQTPSNKVTEKGKYVELRCDPISGHTALYWYRQSLGQGPEFLIYFQGTGAADDSGLPNDRFFAVRPEGSVSTLKIQRTERGDSAVYLCASSLGLATTYEQYFGPGTRLTVT.

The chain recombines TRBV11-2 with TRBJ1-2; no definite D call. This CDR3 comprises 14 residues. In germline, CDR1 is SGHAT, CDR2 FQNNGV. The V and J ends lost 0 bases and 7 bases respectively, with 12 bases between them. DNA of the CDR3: TGTGCCAGCAGCTTAGATGCCGCCTTCTCTGGCTACACCTTC. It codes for CASSLDAAFSGYTF. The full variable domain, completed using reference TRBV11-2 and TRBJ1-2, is EAGVAQSPRYKIIEKRQSVAFWCNPISGHATLYWYQQILGQGPKLLIQFQNNGVVDDSQLPKDRFSAERLKGVDSTLKIQPAKLEDSAVYLCASSLDAAFSGYTFGSGTRLTVV.

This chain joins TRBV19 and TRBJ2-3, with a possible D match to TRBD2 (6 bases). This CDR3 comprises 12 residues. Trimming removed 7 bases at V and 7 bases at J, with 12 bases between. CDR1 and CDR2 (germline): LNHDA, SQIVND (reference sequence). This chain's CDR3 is CASKVGSHTQYF. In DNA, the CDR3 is TGTGCCAGTAAAGTCGGGAGCCATACGCAGTATTTT. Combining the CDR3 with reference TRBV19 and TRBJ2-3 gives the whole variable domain DGGITQSPKYLFRKEGQNVTLSCEQNLNHDAMYWYRQDPGQGLRLIYYSQIVNDFQKGDIAEGYSVSREKKESFPLTVTSAQKNPTAFYLCASKVGSHTQYFGPGTRLTVL.

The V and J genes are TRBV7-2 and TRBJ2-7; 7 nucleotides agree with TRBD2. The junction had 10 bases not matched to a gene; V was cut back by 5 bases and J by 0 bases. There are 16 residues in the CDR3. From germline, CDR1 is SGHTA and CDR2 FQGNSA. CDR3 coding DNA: TGTGCCAGCAGCCGTACTAGCGCGGGCCGCTCCTACGAGCAGTACTTC. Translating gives CASSRTSAGRSYEQYF.

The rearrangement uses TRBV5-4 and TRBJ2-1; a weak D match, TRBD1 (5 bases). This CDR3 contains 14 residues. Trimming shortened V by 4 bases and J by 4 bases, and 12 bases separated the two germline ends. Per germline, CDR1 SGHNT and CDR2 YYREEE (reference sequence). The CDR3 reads CASSPVDSYNEQFF. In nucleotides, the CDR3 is TGTGCCAGCAGCCCCGTAGACAGTTACAATGAGCAGTTCTTC.

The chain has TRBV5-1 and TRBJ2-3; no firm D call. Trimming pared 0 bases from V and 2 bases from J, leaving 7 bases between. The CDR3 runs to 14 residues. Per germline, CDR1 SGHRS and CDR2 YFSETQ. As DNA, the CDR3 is TGCGCCAGCAGCTTGGGACGGACCACAGATACGCAGTATTTT. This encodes CASSLGRTTDTQYF.

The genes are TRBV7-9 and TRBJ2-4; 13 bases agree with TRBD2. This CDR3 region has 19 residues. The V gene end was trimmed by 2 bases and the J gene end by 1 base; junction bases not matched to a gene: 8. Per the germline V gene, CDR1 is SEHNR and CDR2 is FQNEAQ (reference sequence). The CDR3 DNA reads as TGTGCCAGCAGCTTACGTACTAGCGGGAGGGCCGTGGCCAAAAACATTCAGTACTTC. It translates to CASSLRTSGRAVAKNIQYF.

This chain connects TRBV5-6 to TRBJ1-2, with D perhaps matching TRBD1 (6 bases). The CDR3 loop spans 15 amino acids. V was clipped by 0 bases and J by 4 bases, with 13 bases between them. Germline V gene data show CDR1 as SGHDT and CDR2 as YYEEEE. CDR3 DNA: TGTGCCAGCAGCTTGGAAGGGCAGGGGTCCTATGGCTACACCTTC. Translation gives CASSLEGQGSYGYTF.

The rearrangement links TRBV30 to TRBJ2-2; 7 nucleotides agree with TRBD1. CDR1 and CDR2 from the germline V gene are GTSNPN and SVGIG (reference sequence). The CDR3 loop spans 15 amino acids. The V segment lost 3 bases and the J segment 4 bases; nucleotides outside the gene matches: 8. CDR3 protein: CAWSTGQFSTGELFF. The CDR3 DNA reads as TGTGCCTGGAGCACGGGACAGTTTTCCACCGGGGAGCTGTTTTTT.

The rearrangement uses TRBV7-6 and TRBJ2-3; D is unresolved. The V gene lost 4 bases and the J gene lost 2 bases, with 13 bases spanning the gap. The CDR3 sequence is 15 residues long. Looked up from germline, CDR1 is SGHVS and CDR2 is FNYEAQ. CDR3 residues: CASSSFPGATDTQYF. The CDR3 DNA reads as TGTGCCAGCAGCTCCTTCCCCGGAGCCACAGATACGCAGTATTTT.

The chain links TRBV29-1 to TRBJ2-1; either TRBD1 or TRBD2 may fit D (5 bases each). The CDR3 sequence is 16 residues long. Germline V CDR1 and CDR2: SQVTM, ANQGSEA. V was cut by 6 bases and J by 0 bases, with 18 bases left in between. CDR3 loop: CSVAPWGSPSYNEQFF. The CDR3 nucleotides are TGCAGCGTCGCCCCGTGGGGGAGCCCCTCCTACAATGAGCAGTTCTTC.

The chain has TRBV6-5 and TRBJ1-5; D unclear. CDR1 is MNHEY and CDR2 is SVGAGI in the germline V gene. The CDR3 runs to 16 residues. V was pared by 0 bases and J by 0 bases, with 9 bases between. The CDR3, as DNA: TGTGCCAGCAGTTACTCTTGGGGAGGTAGCAATCAGCCCCAGCATTTT. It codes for CASSYSWGGSNQPQHF.

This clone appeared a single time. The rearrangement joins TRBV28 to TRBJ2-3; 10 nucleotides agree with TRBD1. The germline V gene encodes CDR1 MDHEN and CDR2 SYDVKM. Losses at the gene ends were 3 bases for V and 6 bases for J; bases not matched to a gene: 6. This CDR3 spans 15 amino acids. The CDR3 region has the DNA TGTGCCAGCAGTTTCGGGACAGGGGAAACGGATACGCAGTATTTT. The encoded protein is CASSFGTGETDTQYF.

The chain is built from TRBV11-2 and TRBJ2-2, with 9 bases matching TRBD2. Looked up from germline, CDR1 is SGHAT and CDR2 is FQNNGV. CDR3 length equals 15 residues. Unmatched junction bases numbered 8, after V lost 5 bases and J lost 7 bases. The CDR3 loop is CASSPISGRGGELFF. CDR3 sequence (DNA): TGTGCCAGCAGCCCCATTAGCGGGAGAGGCGGGGAGCTGTTTTTT.